The clone carrying this TCR beta chain was found many times. Its antigen is unidentified. This CDR3 is built from 17 residues. The J segment lost 7 bases and the V segment lost 4 bases, leaving 10 bases of the junction unmatched. Germline V gene data show CDR1 as SGHAT and CDR2 as FQNNGV. The sample's time point: longitudinal time-point 1 (baseline). A blood bank in Maryland, USA, provided the volunteers who served as healthy controls. 5'RACE with 10-nucleotide random UMIs produced the cDNA. Via MiXCR, TCRdb re-called the 5' RACE reads, giving one row per CDR3 protein. The repertoire holds over 70,000 distinct CDR3 sequences, with roughly 10% as singletons. The entry originates in a study of neurological immune-mediated disorders. General study points: None of the CDR3 amino acid sequences found in expanded clones was shared across subjects. This suggests that the TCR-beta repertoires were private in all groups.

The gene calls are TRBV11-2 and TRBJ2-2; 12 bases fit TRBD2. The receptor was derived from a man in his thirties or forties in good health. Sequenced input: PBMCs. The CDR3 DNA sequence: TGTGCCAGCAGCTCTCGACTAGCGGGAGTTCGTTTCGGGGAGCTGTTTTTT. Its translation: CASSSRLAGVRFGELFF.